This T cell receptor beta chain is from a study of circulating and synovial CD4+ cells in juvenile arthritis (dated by TCRdb to the mid-2010s). With respect to the entire study: Within each patient, the study compared the TCRbeta CDR3 repertoires of three groups: circulating HLA-DR+ CD4 T cells, bulk blood CD4 T cells, and synovial CD4 T cells. Repertoire sequencing aimed to confirm that a circulating synovial-like CD4 T cell subset was enriched in synovial clonotypes. General findings and caveats noted by the study authors: Synovial and circulating pathogenic-like lymphocyte repertoires were less diverse than bulk blood CD4 repertoires, with some CPL samples as oligoclonal as synovium. Circulating pathogenic-like lymphocytes were found to cluster with synovial T cells, and a substantially higher fraction of CDR3 sequences was shared with synovium by circulating pathogenic-like lymphocytes than by bulk blood. Traditional Vbeta family usage analysis did not detect the difference between circulating pathogenic-like lymphocytes and bulk blood T cells. Overlap with synovium increased with sequencing depth, so measured shared-clonotype fractions likely underestimated the full repertoire overlap. Because T cell genome counts differed by at least an order of magnitude between CPL and bulk blood CD4 samples, sample-size effects were addressed.

Libraries came from the immunoSEQ multiplex PCR assay. TCRbeta CDR3 sequencing was carried out by an external provider as a commercial service. The original pipeline was this. The analyses used productive nucleotide sequences together with amino acid sequences obtained by in silico translation. Diversity was measured with Renyi entropy across alpha values, using the median of 200 repeated subsamples to equalise sample size. Pairwise repertoire distance was calculated as one minus the Chao-modified Jaccard index, correcting for under-sampling, and used for clustering. Frequency-weighted overlap with synovial clonotypes was calculated over 200 sample sizes with 200 draws without replacement at each size, and the overlap was reported at the size of the smaller sample. TCRdb obtained this table from immuneACCESS and retained in-frame rearrangements with V and J assigned. These tables miss some clones; where compared with another copy, unresolved V genes account for less than half of the shortfall, and the remainder is unexplained. V and J calls and clone size are as listed in that table; D and trimming were resolved from the DNA. The sample profile shows 25,000 to 35,000 clones; about 93% of them were found once. 2.5% to 3% of the sample goes to the ten largest clones.

Of note for this clone: The antigen it binds to is not known. No base-level quality is on record; no much larger clone is a single base apart.

Clipping removes 6 bases from V and 4 bases from J, with 7 as the unmatched junction base count. The germline V gene specifies SGHRS as CDR1 and YFSETQ as CDR2. CDR3 length: 14 amino acids, cysteine to phenylalanine. CDR3 DNA is the only sequence kept; it has 42 bases, read in frame from the first base. The sequenced samples came from patients who had active juvenile idiopathic arthritis. Sorting was carried out immediately after cells were thawed, and dead cells were excluded with Live/Dead Fixable Near-IR Stain. The chain uses TRBV5-1 and TRBJ2-7, with 10 bases aligning to TRBD1. The specimen sequenced was CD4+ T cells from blood. This clonotype was obtained from a human donor with juvenile idiopathic arthritis. The DNA sequence is as follows: TGCGCCAGCACTAGAGACAGGGGGCATTACGAGCAGTACTTC. Its amino acids are CASTRDRGHYEQYF.